This T cell receptor beta chain was sequenced in a study of shared clonotypes between healthy human individuals. CDR3 length: 14 amino acids. The germline CDR1 and CDR2 sequences are MNHEY and SVGAGI. The J segment lost 6 bases and the V segment lost 4 bases, leaving 3 bases of the junction unmatched. Deep level was the assay's run setting. Sequenced by immunoSEQ multiplex PCR; TCRdb stores in-frame clones only, minus some. The data contain a few million clones, approximately 94% of them singletons. Every donor was a Caucasian adult from Nashville, Tennessee. The clonotype comes from a man aged 18 to 35 in good health. This chain joins TRBV6-5 and TRBJ2-1, with TRBD2 identical over 10 bases. Sequencing was done on a sample of naive CD4+ T cells sorted from blood. The subset is: CD45RA+ positively selected. The CDR3 DNA reads as TGTGCCAGCAGTTTGGGACTAGCGCTCAATGAGCAGTTCTTC. As protein: CASSLGLALNEQFF.